The next 22 T cell receptor beta chains were all read from a single sample in a study of T cell clonality in common variable immunodeficiency. Clones were sequenced by immunoSEQ multiplex PCR, and TCRdb holds only the in-frame ones, with some missing. This sample carries roughly 60,000 clones, none of them present only once. The sequencing sample was made of peripheral blood mononuclear cells. The receptor source for this set is a person between 18 and 69 years old in good health.

This clone was counted ten times or more. A junction boundary mismatches the germline segment, possibly from a read error. The part of the CDR3 DNA that was read is TGCGCCAGCAGCCAAGAGCCACCGAGCGCAAGGTACTTAGATACG. Amino acid sequence: CASSQEPPSARYLDT. The entire CDR3 reads CASSQEPPSARYLDTQYF. V and J are TRBV4-2 and TRBJ2-3, with D unclear. The read terminates 3 residues ahead of where the CDR3 ends, so the germline J gene completes it. Germline V gene sequence: CDR1 LGHNA, CDR2 YNFKEQ. This CDR3 comprises 18 residues.

At least ten counts were recorded for this clone. The read finishes 3 residues shy of the CDR3 end, and the germline J gene is used to complete it. V gene TRBV20-1 combines with J gene TRBJ2-1; 12 nucleotides match TRBD2. Trimming took 5 bases from V and 8 from J; bases not matched to a gene: 4. The CDR3 has 13 residues. Per germline, CDR1 DFQATT and CDR2 SNEGSKA (reference sequence). Incomplete CDR3 DNA: TGCAGTGCTCCCGGGACTAGCGGGTATGAG. Translation: CSAPGTSGYE. The CDR3 in its entirety is CSAPGTSGYEQFF.

In its sample, this clone was seen many times. The read finishes 3 residues shy of the CDR3 end, and the germline J gene is used to complete it. This chain connects TRBV24-1 to TRBJ1-5; D not certain. The CDR3 length is 16 residues. The germline V gene has CDR1 KGHDR and CDR2 SFDVKD. Trimming took 4 bases from V and 1 from J, leaving 13 bases between them. CDR3 sequence reads: CATSDPGSASNQPQHF. The sequenced CDR3 bases are TGTGCCACCAGTGACCCCGGGTCAGCGAGCAATCAGCCC.

This clone showed up many times. Read sequence stops 3 residues before the CDR3 end, and the germline J gene provides the missing end. V is TRBV7-2 and J is TRBJ2-2; TRBD2 matches 7 bases. This CDR3 is 15 amino acids long. Germline lookup yields CDR1 SGHTA and CDR2 FQGNSA. V trimming: 5 bases; J trimming: 5 bases; junction bases outside the gene matches: 8. The CDR3 bases that were read are TGTGCCAGCAGCCGGGACTGGGGGGGGACCGGGGAG. The encoded protein is CASSRDWGGTGE. Given in full, the CDR3 is CASSRDWGGTGELFF.

This clone has a count of ten or more. A junction end diverges from the germline sequence, so it may reflect a read error. From the germline J gene comes the end of the CDR3, since the read stops 3 residues before it. V usage is TRBV4-2 and J usage is TRBJ2-3; 11 bases are shared with TRBD2. CDR1 LGHNA and CDR2 YNFKEQ come from the germline V gene. This CDR3 is 16 amino acids long. CDR3 bases read: TGCGCCAGCAGCCAAGGTATAGCGGGAGGGCCAGATACG. This gives the protein CASSQGIAGGPDT. The CDR3 in its entirety is CASSQGIAGGPDTQYF.

The table lists this clone with many counts. The CDR3 goes on 3 residues after the read ends, and that part is filled in from the germline J gene. The genes are TRBV18 and TRBJ2-1, with 7 nucleotides matching TRBD2. V was pared by 0 bases and J by 4 bases, with 6 bases of the junction left unmatched. The V gene's germline CDR1 is KGHSH and CDR2 LQKENI. CDR3 length: 16 amino acids. The CDR3 sequence: CASSPPAGERYNEQFF. The sequenced part of the CDR3 DNA is TGTGCCAGCTCACCACCGGCGGGGGAGCGATACAATGAG.

This clone was observed many times. CDR3 loop: CASSSLDSYYEQYF. CDR3 bases read: TGTGCCAGCAGCTCCTTAGACAGCTACTACGAG. J is TRBJ2-7 and V is TRBV7-2, with D tentatively TRBD1 (5 bases). The read comes to an end 3 residues before the CDR3 does, leaving the germline J gene to fill in the end. The CDR3 contains 14 residues. Germline V gives CDR1 SGHTA, CDR2 FQGNSA. V was shortened by 4 bases and J by 3 bases, with 13 bases between the two germline ends.

This clone was found many times. The read falls 3 residues short of the CDR3 end, and the missing part is taken from the germline J gene. The rearrangement uses TRBV4-2 and TRBJ2-3; TRBD1 aligns across 8 bases. The V and J ends lost 1 base and 4 bases, in that order; junction bases with no gene match: 1. CDR3 size: 14 residues. Germline CDR1 LGHNA, CDR2 YNFKEQ. The CDR3: CASSQVQGADTQYF. The sequenced CDR3 bases are TGTGCCAGCAGCCAAGTACAGGGGGCAGATACG.

This clone was counted at least ten times. The read falls 3 residues short of the CDR3 end, and the missing part is taken from the germline J gene. The chain couples TRBV7-2 to TRBJ2-1; D might be TRBD1 (6 bases). This CDR3 region has 15 residues. Trimming cost V 2 bases and J 5 bases, with 13 bases left between them. CDR1 is SGHTA and CDR2 is FQGNSA in the germline V gene. CDR3 bases read: TGTGCCAGCAGCTTATGGGGACAAGGGAACAATGAG. Translated, it gives CASSLWGQGNNE. The entire CDR3 protein is CASSLWGQGNNEQFF.

This clone was observed at least ten times. The read comes to an end 3 residues before the CDR3 does, leaving the germline J gene to fill in the end. The genes are TRBV20-1 and TRBJ2-5, with 12 bases aligning to TRBD2. J was trimmed by 4 bases and V by 3 bases; bases with no gene match: 3. The CDR3 spans 14 residues. CDR1 is DFQATT and CDR2 is SNEGSKA in the germline V gene (reference sequence). The CDR3 spells CSARTSGSLETQYF. The sequenced part of the CDR3 DNA is TGCAGTGCTAGGACTAGCGGGAGTTTAGAGACC.

This clone was detected many times. The read ends 3 residues shy of where the CDR3 ends; the end is completed using the germline J gene. The rearrangement uses TRBV6-2 or TRBV6-3 and TRBJ2-5, with 7 bases identical to TRBD2. The CDR3 sequence is 16 residues long. Germline V gene lookup returns CDR1 MNHEY and CDR2 SVGEGT. The ends lost 7 bases at V and 2 bases at J; junction bases unmatched: 13. The CDR3 loop is CASTLLAGVPQETQYF. Incomplete CDR3 DNA: TGTGCCAGCACGCTCCTGGCGGGAGTCCCTCAAGAGACC.

This clone appeared many times. The sequenced fragment ends 3 residues before the CDR3 boundary, so the rest is inferred from the germline J gene. The rearrangement uses TRBV5-1 and TRBJ1-1, with a possible D match to TRBD1 (5 bases). The germline V and J ends were trimmed by 0 bases and 3 bases, with 15 bases remaining between them. The CDR3 consists of 16 residues. Looked up from germline, CDR1 is SGHRS and CDR2 is YFSETQ. CDR3 protein: CASSLGGAGRYTEAFF. The part of the CDR3 DNA that was read is TGCGCCAGCAGCTTGGGAGGGGCAGGACGGTACACTGAA. Full variable domain (missing parts from reference TRBV5-1 and TRBJ1-1): KAGVTQTPRYLIKTRGQQVTLSCSPISGHRSVSWYQQTPGQGLQFLFEYFSETQRNKGNFPGRFSGRQFSNSRSEMNVSTLELGDSALYLCASSLGGAGRYTEAFFGQGTRLTVV.

This clone was recorded at least ten times. Sequencing ends 3 residues short of the CDR3 end; the germline J gene provides the rest. The chain joins TRBV2 to TRBJ2-7; 14 nucleotides align to TRBD2. The V segment lost 8 bases and the J segment 3 bases; nucleotides outside the gene matches: 12. The CDR3 consists of 17 residues. Germline assignment: CDR1 SNHLY and CDR2 FYNNEI. The part of the CDR3 DNA that was read is TGTGCCAGCGAGACTAGCGGGAGGGCCGTTGCCTTCTACGAG. Translating it yields CASETSGRAVAFYE. The CDR3, in full, reads CASETSGRAVAFYEQYF.

This clone has a count of ten or more. The CDR3 end falls 3 residues outside the read, so it is completed with the germline J gene. The rearrangement joins TRBV20-1 to TRBJ2-1; TRBD2 matches at 9 bases. The V gene end was trimmed by 3 bases and the J gene end by 4 bases; junction bases not matched to a gene: 4. Germline CDR1 and CDR2: DFQATT and SNEGSKA (reference sequence). This CDR3 region has 14 residues. Incomplete CDR3 DNA: TGCAGTGCTAGGGGCGGGAGGGTTTACAATGAG. Its translation is CSARGGRVYNE. Given in full, the CDR3 is CSARGGRVYNEQFF.

This clone occurred a few times. Sequencing ends 3 residues short of the CDR3 end; the germline J gene provides the rest. This chain joins TRBV20-1 and TRBJ2-1; D is possibly TRBD2 (5 bases). This CDR3 comprises 12 residues. Germline CDR1 is DFQATT and CDR2 is SNEGSKA (reference sequence). The CDR3 sequence: CSVRPEGFEQFF. The sequenced CDR3 bases are TGCAGCGTACGTCCTGAGGGCTTTGAG.

This clone was picked up many times. The observed sequence ends 3 residues before the CDR3 terminus, with the missing tail filled in from the germline J gene. The chain links TRBV12-5 to TRBJ2-2; D is unclear. Per germline, CDR1 LGHNT and CDR2 FRNRAP. Between the trimmed V and J ends, which lost 3 bases and 0 bases, there was a span of 11 bases. This CDR3 has 16 amino acids. CDR3 DNA, as far as it was read: TGTGCTAGTGGTTTAAAACTTTACGCGAACACCGGGGAG. Amino acid sequence: CASGLKLYANTGE. The CDR3 in full is CASGLKLYANTGELFF.

This clone was seen at least ten times. Coverage ceases 3 residues before the CDR3 finishes, and the germline J gene fills in the end. The chain uses TRBV19 and TRBJ2-1; D may be TRBD1 (5 bases). This CDR3 has 13 residues. V lost 4 bases and J 8 bases, leaving 12 bases between the germline ends. Germline loops: CDR1 LNHDA, CDR2 SQIVND (reference sequence). The covered CDR3 bases are TGTGCCAGTAGTAGACGTGAAGGGGATGAG. This encodes CASSRREGDE. The CDR3 as a whole reads CASSRREGDEQFF.

This clone was counted at least ten times. The sequence runs out 3 residues before the end of the CDR3; the remainder is reconstructed from the germline J gene. The genes are TRBV18 and TRBJ2-5, with 9 bases lining up with TRBD2. The CDR3 extends over 16 amino acids. Germline assignment: CDR1 KGHSH and CDR2 LQKENI. With V trimmed by 3 bases and J by 1 base, 6 bases remained unmatched. The CDR3 loop is CASSPGVAGVQETQYF. The part of the CDR3 DNA that was read is TGTGCCAGCTCACCCGGGGTAGCGGGAGTCCAAGAGACC.

This clone appeared many times. The sequence runs out 3 residues before the end of the CDR3; the remainder is reconstructed from the germline J gene. The V call is TRBV28, the J call TRBJ1-5; tentative D call: TRBD1 (5 bases). The CDR3 is made up of 17 amino acids. Trimming stripped 5 bases from V and 1 base from J, with 18 bases between. Germline CDR1 and CDR2: MDHEN and SYDVKM. The CDR3 protein is CASSGKGWGLSNQPQHF. The DNA read from the CDR3 is TGTGCCAGCAGTGGAAAAGGTTGGGGACTCAGCAATCAGCCC.

This clone was counted ten times or more. The CDR3 reads CASSNTSGANVLTF. CDR3 bases read: TGTGCCAGCAGCAACACATCTGGGGCCAACGTC. The chain links TRBV7-8 to TRBJ2-6, with no clear D. Coverage ceases 3 residues before the CDR3 finishes, and the germline J gene fills in the end. This CDR3 has 14 amino acids. Germline values: CDR1 SGHVS, CDR2 FQNEAQ. V dropped 5 bases and J dropped 1 base, with 6 bases sitting between them.

The sample holds a few counts of this clone. The read finishes 3 residues shy of the CDR3 end, and the germline J gene is used to complete it. V is TRBV18 and J is TRBJ1-1; tentative D call: TRBD1 (6 bases). The CDR3 consists of 13 residues. Per the germline V gene, CDR1 is KGHSH and CDR2 is LQKENI. V was pared by 5 bases and J by 4 bases, with 11 bases between. The chain's CDR3 is CASSETGITEAFF. CDR3 bases read: TGTGCCAGCTCAGAAACAGGGATCACTGAA.

This clone occurred many times. The CDR3 loop reads CSADQRFYNEQFF. Partial CDR3 DNA: TGCAGTGCCGACCAGCGGTTCTACAATGAG. The chain joins TRBV20-1 to TRBJ2-1, with TRBD2 as a possible D gene (5 bases). The sequenced fragment ends 3 residues before the CDR3 boundary, so the rest is inferred from the germline J gene. V was shortened by 6 bases and J by 3 bases, with 12 bases between the two germline ends. This CDR3 is built from 13 residues. Per the germline V gene, CDR1 is DFQATT and CDR2 is SNEGSKA (reference sequence).